These T cell receptor beta chains were read from a single sample in a study of control samples from healthy donors and cancer patients. Profiling relied on immunoSEQ multiplex PCR, and the TCRdb table lists in-frame clones only, not all of them. The sample includes around 150,000 clones, 70% to 90% of them seen just once. Sequenced input: blood. The receptors derive from a young man in good health. CDR3s include the opening cysteine and the closing phenylalanine or tryptophan. The D gene is left open where the match is weak. A clone size is listed for some rows: how often the clone was seen (once, few, many), or a class if it is expanded.

J: TRBJ1-5
D: NA
V: TRBV7-9
length: 15
size: NA
DNA: TGTGCCAGCAGCTTAGGGAACCTCAGGGATCAGCCCCAGCATTTT
CDR3: CASSLGNLRDQPQHF

J: TRBJ2-5
D: TRBD2
V: TRBV7-2
length: 15
size: NA
DNA: TGTGCCAGCAGCTTACGAACTAGCGGGAGGGAGACCCAGTACTTC
CDR3: CASSLRTSGRETQYF

J: TRBJ2-7
D: NA
V: TRBV19
length: 14
size: NA
DNA: TGTGCCAGTAGTGGATACAGGGACTCGGGAGAGCAGTACTTC
CDR3: CASSGYRDSGEQYF

J: TRBJ2-7
D: NA
V: TRBV6-5
length: 12
size: NA
DNA: TGTGCCAGCAGCGCTGGACCCGCGGGGCAGTACTTC
CDR3: CASSAGPAGQYF

J: TRBJ2-7
D: TRBD1
V: TRBV5-4
length: 13
size: NA
DNA: TGTGCCAGCAGCTTGGTGACAGGGGGCGCGCAGTACTTC
CDR3: CASSLVTGGAQYF

J: TRBJ1-2
D: NA
V: TRBV4-2
length: 15
size: NA
DNA: TGTGCCAGCAGCCAAGCGGGTGGAGGGAGCTATGGCTACACCTTC
CDR3: CASSQAGGGSYGYTF

J: TRBJ2-7
D: NA
V: TRBV19
length: 17
size: NA
DNA: TGTGCCAGTAGTATCAAATTTGGGACGATGCGATCCTACGAGCAGTACTTC
CDR3: CASSIKFGTMRSYEQYF

J: TRBJ2-3
D: NA
V: TRBV7-3
length: 14
size: NA
DNA: TGTGCCAGCAAGGTAGACCCTAGCACAGATACGCAGTATTTT
CDR3: CASKVDPSTDTQYF

J: TRBJ2-7
D: NA
V: TRBV29-1
length: 15
size: NA
DNA: TGCAGCGTTACCAGTCTGGGTACGCGGACCTACGAGCAGTACTTC
CDR3: CSVTSLGTRTYEQYF

J: TRBJ2-1
D: NA
V: TRBV20-1
length: 10
size: NA
DNA: TGCAGTGCTAGGAGACTAGAGCAGTTCTTC
CDR3: CSARRLEQFF

J: TRBJ2-7
D: NA
V: TRBV18
length: 13
size: NA
DNA: TGTGCCAGCTCACTTTCTGGGTTAGGCGAGCAGTACTTC
CDR3: CASSLSGLGEQYF

J: TRBJ2-2
D: TRBD1
V: TRBV5-1
length: 16
size: NA
DNA: TGCGCCAGCAGCCCGACAGGGTCGTTGGGCACCGGGGAGCTGTTTTTT
CDR3: CASSPTGSLGTGELFF

J: TRBJ2-1
D: NA
V: TRBV3-1/TRBV3-2
length: 13
size: once
DNA: TGTGCCAGCAGCCAGTCGCAGCCCAATGAGCAGTTCTTC
CDR3: CASSQSQPNEQFF

J: TRBJ2-1
D: NA
V: TRBV11-3
length: 13
size: few
DNA: TGTGCCAGCAGCTTAGAGTTGGGTTATGAGCAGTTCTTC
CDR3: CASSLELGYEQFF

J: TRBJ1-5
D: NA
V: TRBV18
length: 13
size: once
DNA: TGTGCCAGCTCACCGGACAACAATCAGCCCCAGCATTTT
CDR3: CASSPDNNQPQHF

J: TRBJ1-5
D: TRBD1
V: TRBV28
length: 12
size: NA
DNA: TGTGCCAGCAGTTACAGGGGTCAGCCCCAGCATTTT
CDR3: CASSYRGQPQHF

J: TRBJ2-7
D: TRBD2
V: TRBV5-1
length: 14
size: NA
DNA: TGCGCCAGCAGCTTGCCTAGCGGGAGCGACGAGCAGTACTTC
CDR3: CASSLPSGSDEQYF

J: TRBJ2-2
D: NA
V: TRBV28
length: 15
size: NA
DNA: TGTGCCAGCAGTTTAGCGAACACGAACACCGGGGAGCTGTTTTTT
CDR3: CASSLANTNTGELFF

J: TRBJ2-2
D: NA
V: TRBV5-4
length: 16
size: NA
DNA: TGTGCCAGCCACAGCACCGGGAGAAGGGACACCGGGGAGCTGTTTTTT
CDR3: CASHSTGRRDTGELFF

J: TRBJ2-7
D: TRBD1
V: TRBV29-1
length: 14
size: once
DNA: TGCAGCGCACTGCCGGGACAGGGGGGGGACGAGCAGTACTTC
CDR3: CSALPGQGGDEQYF

J: TRBJ2-7
D: TRBD2
V: TRBV6-2/TRBV6-3
length: 16
size: NA
DNA: TGTGCCAGCAGTTACTCGGGAAGCGGGAGGGCCTACGAGCAGTACTTC
CDR3: CASSYSGSGRAYEQYF

J: TRBJ1-2
D: TRBD1
V: TRBV5-1
length: 13
size: NA
DNA: TGCGCCAGCAGCAGGGACAGGGACTCTTCCTACACCTTC
CDR3: CASSRDRDSSYTF

J: TRBJ1-1
D: NA
V: TRBV3-1/TRBV3-2
length: 11
size: NA
DNA: TGTGCCAGCTTCTTTAACACTGAAGCTTTCTTT
CDR3: CASFFNTEAFF

J: TRBJ1-3
D: NA
V: TRBV6-5
length: 15
size: NA
DNA: TGTGCCAGCAGTCCGAATGTGGCCAAGGGGAACACCATATATTTT
CDR3: CASSPNVAKGNTIYF

J: TRBJ2-1
D: NA
V: TRBV11-2
length: 14
size: NA
DNA: TGTGCCAGCAGACTTTGGGGTTCCAGTAATGAGCAGTTCTTC
CDR3: CASRLWGSSNEQFF

J: TRBJ2-1
D: TRBD2
V: TRBV4-2
length: 16
size: NA
DNA: TGTGCCAGCAGCCAGGTCATAGCGGGGGGGATCAATGAGCAGTTCTTC
CDR3: CASSQVIAGGINEQFF

J: TRBJ1-1
D: TRBD1
V: TRBV10-3
length: 12
size: NA
DNA: TGTGCCACATGGACAGGGGGCACTGAAGCTTTCTTT
CDR3: CATWTGGTEAFF

J: TRBJ1-4
D: NA
V: TRBV12-3/TRBV12-4
length: 13
size: NA
DNA: TGTGCCAGCCGAAGGAGGGGTAATGAAAAACTGTTTTTT
CDR3: CASRRRGNEKLFF

J: TRBJ2-4
D: NA
V: TRBV9
length: 15
size: NA
DNA: TGTGCCAGCAGCGTAGGCGGGCACACGCAAAACATTCAGTACTTC
CDR3: CASSVGGHTQNIQYF

J: TRBJ2-5
D: NA
V: TRBV7-2
length: 13
size: NA
DNA: TGTGCCAGCTCCCAAGGGGGATCAGAGACCCAGTACTTC
CDR3: CASSQGGSETQYF

J: TRBJ1-6
D: TRBD1
V: TRBV5-1
length: 14
size: NA
DNA: TGCGCCAGCAGCTCGGGACAGGGCGGTTCACCCCTCCACTTT
CDR3: CASSSGQGGSPLHF

J: TRBJ2-1
D: TRBD2
V: TRBV19
length: 15
size: NA
DNA: TGTGCCAGTAGTATACTAGCGGTCTCCTACAATGAGCAGTTCTTC
CDR3: CASSILAVSYNEQFF

J: TRBJ1-1
D: NA
V: TRBV29-1
length: 10
size: NA
DNA: TGCAGCGTTGCAAATATTGAAGCTTTCTTT
CDR3: CSVANIEAFF